This T cell receptor beta chain was captured in a study of blood T cell repertoires in COVID-19. The CDR3 is made up of 11 amino acids. Deletions cut 4 bases from V and 9 bases from J, with 12 bases between. Germline V gene sequence: CDR1 SQVTM, CDR2 ANQGSEA. The data were produced by immunoSEQ multiplex PCR, yet TCRdb's version contains in-frame clones alone and is incomplete. The sample has about 64,000 clones, roughly 84% seen once. The specimen was peripheral blood. This chain joins TRBV29-1 and TRBJ1-1; a possible D gene is TRBD1 (5 bases). The sequence was obtained from a man in his 70s with acute or convalescent COVID-19. The CDR3 region is CSVVGGGQAFF. CDR3 DNA sequence: TGCAGCGTTGTGGGGGGGGGTCAAGCTTTCTTT.